This T cell receptor (beta chain) is drawn from a study of T cell responses to AZD1222 COVID-19 vaccine. This clone was seen a handful of times. The antigen is not known. With 0 bases removed from V and 7 bases from J, the gap between germline ends came to 15 bases. The germline V gene has CDR1 ENHRY and CDR2 SYGVKD. The CDR3 has 16 residues. Study findings and constraints: Donors were mostly white British, more females; clonal diversity possibly underestimated. Seropositive status at baseline applied to only a handful of AZD1222 recipients.

Repertoires were generated with immunoSEQ multiplex PCR, while TCRdb's copy carries only in-frame clones and drops some. Among tens of thousands of clones listed, roughly nine tenths were seen once. The origin of this receptor is an adult who received the AZD1222 COVID-19 vaccine. V usage is TRBV10-3 and J usage is TRBJ1-4; the D is unclear. The sequencing here drew on peripheral blood, taken 28 days after the second AZD1222 dose. The CDR3 here is CAISESHRMGREKLFF. CDR3 DNA sequence: TGTGCCATCAGTGAGTCCCACCGGATGGGTCGTGAAAAACTGTTTTTT.